What follows are 19 T cell receptor beta chains derived from one specimen sequenced in a study of cytomegalovirus exposure and HLA in healthy donors. Only in-frame clones appear in the TCRdb table, and some are missing; sequencing was by immunoSEQ multiplex PCR. The profile shows approximately 180,000 clones, roughly 86% of them singletons. The material sequenced was PBMCs. These TCRs come from a man aged 18 to 30 in good health and CMV-seropositive.

The V gene is TRBV6-1, the J gene TRBJ1-1, with a weak D call TRBD1 (6 bases). The V and J ends lost 8 bases and 4 bases respectively, with 17 bases between them. The CDR3 is 14 amino acids. Germline CDR1 and CDR2: MNHNS and SASEGT. CDR3 sequence (DNA): TGTGCCAGCCGATTAACAGGGTCGAGCACTGAAGCTTTCTTT. As protein: CASRLTGSSTEAFF.

This clone was seen just once. This chain links TRBV19 with TRBJ1-5; TRBD1 aligns across 8 bases. Germline CDR1 reads LNHDA; CDR2 reads SQIVND (reference sequence). This CDR3 is 16 amino acids long. V lost 8 bases, J lost 3 bases, and 12 bases stayed unmatched. The CDR3 reads CASHSGGRWDNQPQHF. DNA for the CDR3: TGTGCCAGTCACTCAGGGGGCAGGTGGGACAATCAGCCCCAGCATTTT.

This clone was seen once. J is TRBJ2-3 and V is TRBV6-4, with no clear D. From germline, CDR1 is MRHNA and CDR2 SNTAGT. V lost 0 bases, J lost 4 bases, and 14 bases lay in between. There are 16 residues in the CDR3. This CDR3 reads CASSDSGSAPPDTQYF. CDR3 bases: TGTGCCAGCAGTGACTCTGGCTCCGCTCCTCCAGATACGCAGTATTTT.

This chain connects TRBV18 to TRBJ2-2, with D perhaps TRBD1 (5 bases). The CDR3 consists of 13 residues. The V gene lost 3 bases and the J gene lost 6 bases, with 8 bases spanning the gap. Per the germline V gene, CDR1 is KGHSH and CDR2 is LQKENI. The CDR3 loop reads CASSPETAGELFF. The CDR3 bases are TGTGCCAGCTCACCTGAGACAGCCGGGGAGCTGTTTTTT.

J is TRBJ2-7 and V is TRBV4-1; 13 bases are a match to TRBD2. Germline V gives CDR1 MGHRA, CDR2 YSYEKL. This CDR3 is built from 15 residues. Unmatched junction bases numbered 2, after V lost 3 bases and J lost 3 bases. The CDR3 here is CASSQGTSGIYEQYF. CDR3 sequence (DNA): TGCGCCAGCAGCCAGGGGACTAGCGGGATCTACGAGCAGTACTTC.

This chain connects TRBV2 to TRBJ1-5; D perhaps matches TRBD1 (6 bases). CDR3 size: 15 residues. Per germline, CDR1 SNHLY and CDR2 FYNNEI. Trimming shortened V by 6 bases and J by 0 bases, and 12 bases separated the two germline ends. The DNA for the CDR3 is TGTGCCAGCAGGGGGACATCTTATAGCAATCAGCCCCAGCATTTT. Amino acids: CASRGTSYSNQPQHF.

The chain has TRBV5-1 and TRBJ2-1; 12 bases match TRBD2. V was clipped by 4 bases and J by 8 bases; unmatched bases: 7. Germline V gene data show CDR1 as SGHRS and CDR2 as YFSETQ. This CDR3 spans 15 amino acids. The CDR3 loop reads CASSLRTSGIDEQFF. In DNA, the CDR3 is TGCGCCAGCAGCCTTAGGACTAGCGGGATCGATGAGCAGTTCTTC. Variable domain in full (rest from reference TRBV5-1 and TRBJ2-1): KAGVTQTPRYLIKTRGQQVTLSCSPISGHRSVSWYQQTPGQGLQFLFEYFSETQRNKGNFPGRFSGRQFSNSRSEMNVSTLELGDSALYLCASSLRTSGIDEQFFGPGTRLTVL.

The rearrangement links TRBV7-2 to TRBJ2-5; D is perhaps TRBD2 (6 bases). V lost 6 bases and J lost 3, with 17 bases in between. Germline CDR1 and CDR2: SGHTA and FQGNSA. This CDR3 is built from 15 residues. The CDR3 DNA follows: TGTGCCAGCAGTTTGGGACTCCCAGTCAAAGAGACCCAGTACTTC. Protein sequence: CASSLGLPVKETQYF.

This chain connects TRBV13 to TRBJ2-7; the D is unclear. Trimming shortened V by 3 bases and J by 2 bases, and 11 bases separated the two germline ends. This CDR3 is 14 amino acids long. The germline gives CDR1 PRHDT, CDR2 FYEKMQ (reference sequence). The CDR3, as DNA: TGTGCCAGCAGCTTCGGCGGCCCGACCTACGAGCAGTACTTC. Translating gives CASSFGGPTYEQYF.

The genes are TRBV30 and TRBJ1-4, with 12 bases lining up with TRBD1. Germline V lookup: CDR1 GTSNPN, CDR2 SVGIG (reference sequence). The CDR3 spans 16 residues. After removal of 3 bases from V and 10 bases from J, the junction contained 12 bases not matched to a gene. The CDR3 protein is CAWSSTPGQGAAKLFF. The CDR3 bases are TGTGCCTGGAGCTCCACCCCGGGACAGGGGGCGGCAAAACTGTTTTTT.

The chain joins TRBV27 to TRBJ1-5; 7 nucleotides align to TRBD1. The CDR3 length is 14 residues. The J segment lost 4 bases and the V segment lost 8 bases, leaving 8 bases of the junction unmatched. Germline CDR1 is MNHEY and CDR2 is SMNVEV (reference sequence). The CDR3 sequence is CASAPSRGNQPQHF. CDR3 DNA: TGTGCCAGCGCCCCCAGCAGGGGGAATCAGCCCCAGCATTTT.

This CDR3 reads CASSEWGGDRNTIYF. The CDR3, as DNA: TGTGCCAGCAGTGAATGGGGGGGGGATAGAAACACCATATATTTT. The genes are TRBV2 and TRBJ1-3, with D maybe TRBD1 (5 bases). Trimming removed 2 bases from V and 5 bases from J, with 13 bases in between. Germline CDR1 is SNHLY and CDR2 is FYNNEI. The CDR3 has 15 amino acids.

The CDR3 loop is CASSLGYEQYF. The CDR3 DNA reads TGTGCCAGCAGTCTCGGCTACGAGCAGTACTTC. The chain uses TRBV6-5 and TRBJ2-7; D unresolved. Trimming pared 5 bases from V and 3 bases from J, leaving 5 bases between. The CDR3 is 11 residues long. The germline CDR1 and CDR2 sequences are MNHEY and SVGAGI.

This sequence joins TRBV6-1 and TRBJ2-7, with 7 bases aligning to TRBD2. V lost 8 bases, J lost 2 bases, and 3 bases stayed unmatched. The CDR3 contains 12 residues. In germline, CDR1 is MNHNS, CDR2 SASEGT. CDR3: CASGEGAYEQYF. CDR3 nucleotide sequence: TGTGCCAGCGGGGAGGGAGCCTACGAGCAGTACTTC.

V and J are TRBV25-1 and TRBJ1-3; 7 bases align to TRBD1. Germline lookup yields CDR1 MGHDK and CDR2 SYGVNS. The junction had 21 bases not matched to a gene; V was cut back by 8 bases and J by 5 bases. CDR3 size: 18 residues. DNA of the CDR3: TGTGCCAGCCTCTACCGGGACAGCCGTTCGTTTTTCCGAAACACCATATATTTT. It translates to CASLYRDSRSFFRNTIYF.

This clone was seen many times. The chain carries TRBV27 and TRBJ2-3; tentatively, D is TRBD2 (5 bases). CDR1 and CDR2 (germline): MNHEY, SMNVEV (reference sequence). The CDR3 loop spans 14 amino acids. V was clipped by 5 bases and J by 1 base, with 10 bases between them. CDR3 residues: CASSPGSGTDTQYF. The CDR3 DNA reads TGTGCCAGCAGTCCGGGGAGTGGCACAGATACGCAGTATTTT.

The chain joins TRBV27 to TRBJ2-6; 9 bases match TRBD1. The CDR3 sequence is 17 residues long. The ends lost 4 bases at V and 3 bases at J; junction bases unmatched: 7. Germline CDR1 and CDR2: MNHEY and SMNVEV (reference sequence). CDR3 protein: CASSSRGQGYGANVLTF. CDR3 DNA: TGTGCCAGCAGTTCACGGGGACAGGGTTATGGGGCCAACGTCCTGACTTTC.

This chain connects TRBV16 to TRBJ2-7; 10 bases are a match to TRBD2. This CDR3 is 17 amino acids long. J was trimmed by 4 bases and V by 2 bases; bases with no gene match: 11. CDR1 and CDR2 (germline): KGHSY, FQNENV. Here the CDR3 reads CASSQVGSGGAWYEQYF. CDR3 coding DNA: TGTGCCAGCAGCCAAGTAGGCAGCGGGGGGGCTTGGTACGAGCAGTACTTC.

In its sample, this clone was seen a few times. This rearrangement joins TRBV7-2 to TRBJ2-7, with TRBD2 matching over 10 bases. The V gene end was trimmed by 6 bases and the J gene end by 9 bases; junction bases not matched to a gene: 11. This CDR3 has 14 residues. Germline V gives CDR1 SGHTA, CDR2 FQGNSA. The CDR3 sequence is CASSSAGTSVTQYF. The DNA of the CDR3 is TGTGCCAGCAGTTCAGCCGGGACTAGCGTTACGCAGTACTTC. Drawing the rest from reference TRBV7-2 and TRBJ2-7, the complete variable domain is GAGVSQSPSNKVTEKGKDVELRCDPISGHTALYWYRQSLGQGLEFLIYFQGNSAPDKSGLPSDRFSAERTGGSVSTLTIQRTQQEDSAVYLCASSSAGTSVTQYFGPGTRLTVT.